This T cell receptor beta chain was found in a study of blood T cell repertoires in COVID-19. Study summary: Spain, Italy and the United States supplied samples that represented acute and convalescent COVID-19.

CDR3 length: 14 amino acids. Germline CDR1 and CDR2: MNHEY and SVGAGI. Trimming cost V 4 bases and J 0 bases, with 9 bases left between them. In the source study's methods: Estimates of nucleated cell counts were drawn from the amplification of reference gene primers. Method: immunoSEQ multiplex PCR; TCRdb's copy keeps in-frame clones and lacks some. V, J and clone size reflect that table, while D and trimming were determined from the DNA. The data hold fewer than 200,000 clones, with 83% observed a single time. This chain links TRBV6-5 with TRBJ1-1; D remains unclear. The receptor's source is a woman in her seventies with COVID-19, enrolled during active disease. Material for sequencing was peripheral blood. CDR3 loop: CASSFSTLNTEAFF. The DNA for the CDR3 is TGTGCCAGCAGTTTTTCGACACTGAACACTGAAGCTTTCTTT.